The 15 T cell receptor beta chains presented below share a single source sample, sequenced in a study of early T cells in non-severe SARS-CoV-2 infection. MiXCR was run by TCRdb on the 5' RACE reads, yielding one entry per CDR3 protein. The table includes approximately 50,000 distinct CDR3 sequences, 8% to 9% detected once. The sequenced sample was whole blood. The origin of the receptors is an adult who was a healthcare worker with PCR-confirmed SARS-CoV-2 infection or an uninfected control (not recorded which).

The chain uses TRBV4-1 and TRBJ2-7; 10 positions agree with TRBD2. J lost 6 bases, V lost 4 bases, and 27 bases had no gene match. This CDR3 contains 21 residues. From germline, CDR1 is MGHRA and CDR2 YSYEKL. This CDR3 reads CASSPPLVLAGVWRGSLEQYF. CDR3 nucleotides: TGCGCCAGCAGCCCGCCATTAGTTCTAGCGGGAGTATGGAGAGGGTCCCTCGAGCAGTACTTC.

This clonotype was seen many times. The rearrangement joins TRBV6-9 to TRBJ2-2; D call uncertain. V lost 11 bases and J 6 bases, leaving 19 bases between the germline ends. The CDR3 runs 14 residues. Germline CDR1 reads MNHGY; CDR2 reads SVAAGI. CDR3 region: CARALRVAAGELFF. The CDR3 DNA sequence: TGTGCCCGCGCGCTACGGGTAGCTGCCGGGGAGCTGTTTTTT.

This clonotype has a handful of counts. The chain links TRBV6-4 to TRBJ2-3; 8 bases line up with TRBD1. From germline, CDR1 is MRHNA and CDR2 SNTAGT. The CDR3 is 14 amino acids. The trim removed 3 bases at V and 2 bases at J, leaving 1 base unmatched. CDR3 nucleotides: TGTGCCAGCAGTGAGGGACAGGACACAGATACGCAGTATTTT. Its translation: CASSEGQDTDTQYF.

This sequence joins TRBV7-9 and TRBJ2-6; no firm D call. Deletions cut 5 bases from V and 5 bases from J, with 10 bases between. CDR3 length: 14 residues. The germline gives CDR1 SEHNR, CDR2 FQNEAQ (reference sequence). The CDR3, as DNA: TGTGCCAGCAGCCCCCGAGCTTGGGCCAACGTCCTGACTTTC. Translated, it gives CASSPRAWANVLTF.

This clonotype was counted only a few times. The V and J genes are TRBV7-8 and TRBJ2-3, with 9 positions matching TRBD2. Germline V CDR1 and CDR2: SGHVS, FQNEAQ. The CDR3 is made up of 19 amino acids. Germline trimming cut 1 base from V and 2 bases from J; bases unmatched to any gene: 13. The DNA of the CDR3 is TGTGCCAGCAGCTTAGATCTTGGTCATAGCGGGAGAGACACAGATACGCAGTATTTT. Translated: CASSLDLGHSGRDTDTQYF.

There are a few counts of this clonotype. The rearrangement links TRBV15 to TRBJ2-1, with 11 bases that match TRBD2. The CDR3 totals 16 residues. The trim removed 0 bases at V and 2 bases at J, leaving 0 bases unmatched. CDR1 is LNHNV, CDR2 YYDKDF, per germline (reference sequence). Written as DNA, the CDR3 is TGTGCCACCAGCAGAGAGACTAGCGGGACCTACAATGAGCAGTTCTTC. As protein: CATSRETSGTYNEQFF.

The chain recombines TRBV7-2 with TRBJ1-5; D call uncertain. The CDR3 has 14 amino acids. The germline V and J ends were trimmed by 3 bases and 0 bases, with 6 bases remaining between them. Germline V lookup: CDR1 SGHTA, CDR2 FQGNSA. Written as DNA, the CDR3 is TGTGCCAGCAGCTTCCGATATAGCAATCAGCCCCAGCATTTT. It is translated as CASSFRYSNQPQHF. Variable domain in full (rest from reference TRBV7-2 and TRBJ1-5): GAGVSQSPSNKVTEKGKDVELRCDPISGHTALYWYRQSLGQGLEFLIYFQGNSAPDKSGLPSDRFSAERTGGSVSTLTIQRTQQEDSAVYLCASSFRYSNQPQHFGDGTRLSIL.

This clonotype was seen more than once but under ten times. The chain couples TRBV5-1 to TRBJ1-1, with D unclear. V was trimmed by 4 bases and J by 0 bases, leaving 10 bases between them. Germline loops: CDR1 SGHRS, CDR2 YFSETQ. This CDR3 spans 14 amino acids. The CDR3 sequence: CASSTQAVNTEAFF. The CDR3 region has the DNA TGCGCCAGCAGCACCCAGGCGGTGAACACTGAAGCTTTCTTT.

This clonotype was observed at least ten times. V usage is TRBV20-1 and J usage is TRBJ2-7; D could derive from TRBD1 or TRBD2 (5 bases each). CDR1 is DFQATT, CDR2 SNEGSKA, per germline (reference sequence). The CDR3 is 13 residues long. The V end lost 6 bases, the J end lost 3 bases, and 15 bases lay between the germline ends. CDR3 protein: CSAPIPGSYEQYF. As DNA, the CDR3 is TGCAGTGCCCCTATCCCAGGGAGCTACGAGCAGTACTTC.

In this sample, this clonotype turned up many times. This rearrangement joins TRBV19 to TRBJ1-2; TRBD1 agrees at 10 bases. J lost 3 bases, V lost 5 bases, and 12 bases had no gene match. The germline gives CDR1 LNHDA, CDR2 SQIVND (reference sequence). The length of the CDR3 is 17 residues. CDR3 DNA: TGTGCCAGTAGTGCCTCGGACAGGGGGTCCAAATACTATGGCTACACCTTC. This gives the protein CASSASDRGSKYYGYTF.

The CDR3 DNA is TGCAGTGCTTCCCCCAGCGGGGGGGCAGTTTACAATGAGCAGTTCTTC. Translated: CSASPSGGAVYNEQFF. The chain recombines TRBV20-1 with TRBJ2-1, with 10 bases that match TRBD2. J gave up 4 bases and V 5 bases, and 11 bases lay outside the gene matches. Germline CDR1 and CDR2: DFQATT and SNEGSKA (reference sequence). The CDR3 covers 16 residues.

This clonotype is labeled as medium-sized (0.01 to 0.1%). The chain carries TRBV19 and TRBJ2-2; the D is unclear. The V end lost 3 bases, the J end lost 5 bases, and 7 bases lay between the germline ends. The CDR3 loop spans 13 amino acids. Germline V lookup: CDR1 LNHDA, CDR2 SQIVND (reference sequence). CDR3 DNA: TGTGCCAGTAGTATTGGTGGAACCGGGGAGCTGTTTTTT. This encodes CASSIGGTGELFF.

This clonotype came up many times. This chain links TRBV7-2 with TRBJ2-5, with a possible D match to TRBD1 (6 bases). Germline CDR1 and CDR2: SGHTA and FQGNSA. This CDR3 region has 12 residues. V gave up 5 bases and J gave up 5 bases, with 9 bases separating them. The CDR3 sequence is CASSGGRETQYF. In DNA, the CDR3 is TGTGCCAGCAGCGGGGGCCGGGAGACCCAGTACTTC.

This clonotype was picked up a small number of times. The CDR3 coding sequence is TGTGCCAGCACCACAGGGGGGATCTACGAGCAGTACTTC. Its protein product is CASTTGGIYEQYF. The chain combines TRBV28 with TRBJ2-7; 8 nucleotides align to TRBD1. CDR1 MDHEN and CDR2 SYDVKM come from the germline V gene. V trimming: 7 bases; J trimming: 3 bases; junction bases outside the gene matches: 5. The CDR3 runs to 13 residues.

There are a few counts of this clonotype. This chain connects TRBV5-1 to TRBJ2-6; D remains unclear. There are 15 residues in the CDR3. V lost 0 bases to trimming and J lost 3 bases, with 7 bases between them. Germline CDR1 SGHRS, CDR2 YFSETQ. CDR3 sequence reads: CASSLEGYGANVLTF. In DNA form, the CDR3 reads TGCGCCAGCAGCTTGGAAGGATATGGGGCCAACGTCCTGACTTTC.